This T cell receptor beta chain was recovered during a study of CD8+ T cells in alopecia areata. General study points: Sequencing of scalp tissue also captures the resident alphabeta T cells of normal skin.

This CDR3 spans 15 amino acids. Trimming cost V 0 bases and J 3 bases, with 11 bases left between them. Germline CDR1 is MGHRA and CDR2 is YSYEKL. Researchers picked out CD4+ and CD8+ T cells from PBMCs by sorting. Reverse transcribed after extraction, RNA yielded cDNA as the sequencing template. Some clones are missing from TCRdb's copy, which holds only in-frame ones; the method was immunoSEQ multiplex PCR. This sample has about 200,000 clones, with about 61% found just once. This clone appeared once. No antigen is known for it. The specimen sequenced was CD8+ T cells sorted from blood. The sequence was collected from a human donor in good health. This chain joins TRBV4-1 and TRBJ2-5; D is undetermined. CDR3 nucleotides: TGCGCCAGCAGCCAAGATTCCGACGCCAAAGAGACCCAGTACTTC. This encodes CASSQDSDAKETQYF.